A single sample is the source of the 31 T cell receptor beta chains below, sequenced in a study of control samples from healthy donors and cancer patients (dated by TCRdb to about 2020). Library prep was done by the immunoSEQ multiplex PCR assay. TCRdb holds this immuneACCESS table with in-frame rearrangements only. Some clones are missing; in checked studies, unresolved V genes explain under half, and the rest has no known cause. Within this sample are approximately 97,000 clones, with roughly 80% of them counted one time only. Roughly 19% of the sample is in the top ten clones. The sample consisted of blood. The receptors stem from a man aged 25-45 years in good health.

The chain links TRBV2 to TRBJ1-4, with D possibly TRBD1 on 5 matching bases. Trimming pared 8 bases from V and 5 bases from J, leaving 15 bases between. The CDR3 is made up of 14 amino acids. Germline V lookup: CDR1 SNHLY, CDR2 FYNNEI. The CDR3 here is CASYSWGLNEKLFF. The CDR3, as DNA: TGTGCCAGCTACTCGTGGGGCCTAAATGAAAAACTGTTTTTT. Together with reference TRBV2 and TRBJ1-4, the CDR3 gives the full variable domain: EPEVTQTPSHQVTQMGQEVILRCVPISNHLYFYWYRQILGQKVEFLVSFYNNEISEKSEIFDDQFSVERPDGSNFTLKIRSTKLEDSAMYFCASYSWGLNEKLFFGSGTQLSVL.

CDR3 nucleotides: TGCGCCAGCAGCGGAGACAGGGGCTCCTATAATTCACCCCTCCACTTT. Encoded protein: CASSGDRGSYNSPLHF. The chain employs TRBV5-1 and TRBJ1-6; 8 bases line up with TRBD1. Per germline, CDR1 SGHRS and CDR2 YFSETQ. J gave up 0 bases and V 4 bases, and 3 bases lay outside the gene matches. This CDR3 is built from 16 residues.

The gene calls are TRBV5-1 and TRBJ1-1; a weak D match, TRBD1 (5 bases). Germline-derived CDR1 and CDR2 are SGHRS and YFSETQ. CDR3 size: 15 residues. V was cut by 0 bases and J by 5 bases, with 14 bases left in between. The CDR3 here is CASSLESTVGTEAFF. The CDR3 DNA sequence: TGCGCCAGCAGCTTGGAATCGACAGTGGGGACTGAAGCTTTCTTT.

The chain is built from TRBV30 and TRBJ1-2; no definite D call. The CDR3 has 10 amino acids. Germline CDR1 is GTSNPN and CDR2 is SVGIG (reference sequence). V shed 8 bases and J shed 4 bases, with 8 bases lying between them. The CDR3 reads CATYTYGYTF. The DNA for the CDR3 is TGTGCCACCTACACCTATGGCTACACCTTC.

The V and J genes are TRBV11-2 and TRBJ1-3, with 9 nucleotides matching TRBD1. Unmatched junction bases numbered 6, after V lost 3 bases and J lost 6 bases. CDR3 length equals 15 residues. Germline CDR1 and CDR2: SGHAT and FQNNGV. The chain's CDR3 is CASSFSRDRVNTIYF. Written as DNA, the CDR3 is TGTGCCAGCAGCTTTTCTCGGGACAGGGTAAACACCATATATTTT.

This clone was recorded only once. The DNA for the CDR3 is TGTGCCAGCTCACCAACTCGACAGGGATTGGCCACTGAAGCTTTCTTT. The encoded protein is CASSPTRQGLATEAFF. This chain joins TRBV18 and TRBJ1-1, with TRBD1 matching over 7 bases. CDR1 KGHSH and CDR2 LQKENI come from the germline V gene. The CDR3 is made up of 16 amino acids. V shed 2 bases, J shed 4 bases, and the junction held 10 bases outside the gene matches.

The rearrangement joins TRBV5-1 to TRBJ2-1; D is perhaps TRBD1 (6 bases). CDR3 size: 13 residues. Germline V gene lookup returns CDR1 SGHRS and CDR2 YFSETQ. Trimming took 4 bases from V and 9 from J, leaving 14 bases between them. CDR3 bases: TGCGCCAGCAGCCTCGGGCGAGGGGGTGAGCAGTTCTTC. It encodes CASSLGRGGEQFF.

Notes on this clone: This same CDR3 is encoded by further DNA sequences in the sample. CDR3 in DNA: TGTGCCAGCTCACCGGCTTCGGGGAACATTCAGTACTTC. The encoded protein is CASSPASGNIQYF. The chain recombines TRBV18 with TRBJ2-4, with a possible D match to TRBD2 (5 bases). The V end lost 3 bases, the J end lost 7 bases, and 10 bases lay between the germline ends. There are 13 residues in the CDR3. Germline assignment: CDR1 KGHSH and CDR2 LQKENI.

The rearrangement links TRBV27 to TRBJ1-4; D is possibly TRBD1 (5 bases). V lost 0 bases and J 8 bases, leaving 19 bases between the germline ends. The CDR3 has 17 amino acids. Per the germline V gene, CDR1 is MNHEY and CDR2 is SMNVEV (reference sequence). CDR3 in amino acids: CASSLSPRGETGEKLFF. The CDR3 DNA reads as TGTGCCAGCAGTTTATCACCGCGGGGGGAAACCGGGGAAAAACTGTTTTTT. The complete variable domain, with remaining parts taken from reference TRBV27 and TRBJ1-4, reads EAQVTQNPRYLITVTGKKLTVTCSQNMNHEYMSWYRQDPGLGLRQIYYSMNVEVTDKGDVPEGYKVSRKEKRNFPLILESPSPNQTSLYFCASSLSPRGETGEKLFFGSGTQLSVL.

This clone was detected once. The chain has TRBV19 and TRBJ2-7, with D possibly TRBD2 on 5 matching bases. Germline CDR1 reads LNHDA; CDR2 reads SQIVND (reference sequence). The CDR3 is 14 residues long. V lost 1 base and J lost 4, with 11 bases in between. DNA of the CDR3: TGTGCCAGTAGTATAGGCGGGTTGGTTTACGAGCAGTACTTC. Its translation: CASSIGGLVYEQYF.

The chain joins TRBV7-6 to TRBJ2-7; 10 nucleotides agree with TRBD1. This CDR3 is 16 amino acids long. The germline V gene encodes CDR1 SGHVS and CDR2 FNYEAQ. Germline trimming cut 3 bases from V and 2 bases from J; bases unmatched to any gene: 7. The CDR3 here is CASSLGPGQGTYEQYF. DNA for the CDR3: TGTGCCAGCAGCTTGGGACCGGGACAGGGGACCTACGAGCAGTACTTC.

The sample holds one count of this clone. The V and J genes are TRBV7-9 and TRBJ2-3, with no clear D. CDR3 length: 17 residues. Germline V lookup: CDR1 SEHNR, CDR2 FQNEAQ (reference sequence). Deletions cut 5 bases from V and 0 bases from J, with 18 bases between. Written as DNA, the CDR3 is TGTGCCAGCAGCACCCGAAAGGTGACATCTAGCACAGATACGCAGTATTTT. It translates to CASSTRKVTSSTDTQYF.

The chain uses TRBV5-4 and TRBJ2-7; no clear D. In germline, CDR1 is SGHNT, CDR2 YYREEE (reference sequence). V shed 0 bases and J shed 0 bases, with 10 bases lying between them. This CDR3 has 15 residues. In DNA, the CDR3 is TGTGCCAGCAGCTTGGAAGGGATCAGCTCCTACGAGCAGTACTTC. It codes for CASSLEGISSYEQYF.

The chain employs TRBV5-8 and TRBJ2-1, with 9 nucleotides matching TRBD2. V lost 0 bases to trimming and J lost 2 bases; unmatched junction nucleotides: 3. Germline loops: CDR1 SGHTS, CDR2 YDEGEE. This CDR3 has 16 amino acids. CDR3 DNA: TGTGCCAGCAGCTTGGGCCTAGCGGGAACCTACAATGAGCAGTTCTTC. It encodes CASSLGLAGTYNEQFF.

CDR3 in amino acids: CASSLLGGFEAFF. The CDR3 DNA reads as TGTGCCAGCAGTTTGCTTGGGGGGTTTGAAGCTTTCTTT. V usage is TRBV12-3 or TRBV12-4 and J usage is TRBJ1-1; maybe TRBD1 (5 bases). The length of the CDR3 is 13 residues. Trimming removed 3 bases at V and 7 bases at J, with 12 bases between.

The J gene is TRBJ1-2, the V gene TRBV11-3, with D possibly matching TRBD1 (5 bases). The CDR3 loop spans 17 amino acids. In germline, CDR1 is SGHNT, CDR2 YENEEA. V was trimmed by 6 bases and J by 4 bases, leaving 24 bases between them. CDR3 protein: CASRSLTGTQWGYGYTF. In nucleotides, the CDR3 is TGTGCCAGCAGGTCCTTGACCGGGACCCAATGGGGCTATGGCTACACCTTC.

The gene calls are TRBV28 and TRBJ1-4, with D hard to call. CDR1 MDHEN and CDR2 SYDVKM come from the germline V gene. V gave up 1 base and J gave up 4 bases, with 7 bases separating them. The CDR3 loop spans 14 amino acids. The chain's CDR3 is CASSLYRNNEKLFF. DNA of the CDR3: TGTGCCAGCAGTTTATACCGGAATAATGAAAAACTGTTTTTT.

The DNA of the CDR3 is TGTGCCAGCAGCCCGGGACAGGGTACAGGGGCCAACGTCCTGACTTTC. Amino acid sequence: CASSPGQGTGANVLTF. The chain employs TRBV9 and TRBJ2-6; 9 bases align to TRBD1. The germline V gene encodes CDR1 SGDLS and CDR2 YYNGEE. The CDR3 has 16 residues. The ends lost 4 bases at V and 4 bases at J; junction bases unmatched: 6.

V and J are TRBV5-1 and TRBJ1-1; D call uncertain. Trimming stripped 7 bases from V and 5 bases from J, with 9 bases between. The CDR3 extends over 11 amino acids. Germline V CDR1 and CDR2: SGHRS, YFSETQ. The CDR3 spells CASQTGTEAFF. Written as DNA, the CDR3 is TGCGCCAGCCAGACCGGGACTGAAGCTTTCTTT.

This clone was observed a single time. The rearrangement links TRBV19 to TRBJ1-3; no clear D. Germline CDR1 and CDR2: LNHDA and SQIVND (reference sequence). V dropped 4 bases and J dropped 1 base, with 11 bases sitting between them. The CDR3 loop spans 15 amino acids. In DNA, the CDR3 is TGTGCCAGTAGTAGAGGAAGGGATTCTGGAAACACCATATATTTT. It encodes CASSRGRDSGNTIYF.

CDR3 loop: CASSQAGGSSYEQYF. The CDR3 DNA reads as TGTGCCAGCAGTCAAGCGGGTGGGAGCTCCTACGAGCAGTACTTC. This chain joins TRBV6-6 and TRBJ2-7; D perhaps matches TRBD2 (6 bases). Germline values: CDR1 MNHNY, CDR2 SVGAGI (reference sequence). Trimming removed 5 bases at V and 0 bases at J, with 14 bases between. The CDR3 consists of 15 residues.

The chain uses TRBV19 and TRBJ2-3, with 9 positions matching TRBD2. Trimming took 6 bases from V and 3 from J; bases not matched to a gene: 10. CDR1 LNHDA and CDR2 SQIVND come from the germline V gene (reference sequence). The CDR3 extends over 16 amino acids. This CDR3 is CASSLDRLAGTDTQYF. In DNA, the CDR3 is TGTGCCAGTAGCCTAGACAGGCTAGCGGGGACAGATACGCAGTATTTT.

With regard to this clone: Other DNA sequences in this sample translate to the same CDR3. CDR3 in DNA: TGTGCCAGCTCACCGGACAGGGACTATGGCTACACCTTC. Protein: CASSPDRDYGYTF. The genes are TRBV18 and TRBJ1-2; 8 bases align to TRBD1. The CDR3 sequence is 13 residues long. J was trimmed by 3 bases and V by 3 bases; bases with no gene match: 0. The V gene's germline CDR1 is KGHSH and CDR2 LQKENI.

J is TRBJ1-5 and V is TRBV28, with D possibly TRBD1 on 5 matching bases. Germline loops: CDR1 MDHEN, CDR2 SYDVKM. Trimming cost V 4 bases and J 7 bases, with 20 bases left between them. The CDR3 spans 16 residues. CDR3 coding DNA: TGTGCCAGCAGTTCCGGGACCTTCCATTTCAGACAGCCCCAGCATTTT. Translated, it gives CASSSGTFHFRQPQHF.

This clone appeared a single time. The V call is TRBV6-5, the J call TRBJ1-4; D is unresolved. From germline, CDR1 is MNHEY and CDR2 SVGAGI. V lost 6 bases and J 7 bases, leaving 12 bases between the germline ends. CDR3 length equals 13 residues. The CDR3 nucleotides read TGTGCCAGCAGGGACCCCTGGAGTGAAAAACTGTTTTTT. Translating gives CASRDPWSEKLFF.

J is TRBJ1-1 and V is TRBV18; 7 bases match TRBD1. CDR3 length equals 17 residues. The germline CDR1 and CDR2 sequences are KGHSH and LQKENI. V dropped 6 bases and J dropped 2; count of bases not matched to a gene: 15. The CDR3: CASSPTRSGGVNTEAFF. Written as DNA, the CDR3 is TGTGCCAGCTCTCCTACCCGTTCAGGGGGAGTTAACACTGAAGCTTTCTTT.

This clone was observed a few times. CDR3 sequence reads: CASSPRGGAATNEKLFF. CDR3 bases: TGTGCCAGCAGCCCCCGGGGGGGGGCCGCAACTAATGAAAAACTGTTTTTT. The chain recombines TRBV11-2 with TRBJ1-4, with D possibly being TRBD1 (6 bases). The V gene's germline CDR1 is SGHAT and CDR2 FQNNGV. V was pared by 5 bases and J by 0 bases, with 16 bases between. The CDR3 runs to 17 residues.

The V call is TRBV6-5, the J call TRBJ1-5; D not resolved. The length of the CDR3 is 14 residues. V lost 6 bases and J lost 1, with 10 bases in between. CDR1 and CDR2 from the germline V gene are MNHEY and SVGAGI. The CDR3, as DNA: TGTGCCAGCAGGAGAATCGGGAGCAATCAGCCCCAGCATTTT. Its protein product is CASRRIGSNQPQHF.

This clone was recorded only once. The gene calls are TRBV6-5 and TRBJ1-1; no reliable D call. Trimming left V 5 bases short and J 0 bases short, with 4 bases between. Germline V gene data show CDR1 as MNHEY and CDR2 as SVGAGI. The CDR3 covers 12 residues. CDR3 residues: CASSILNTEAFF. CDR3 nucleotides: TGTGCCAGCAGTATACTGAACACTGAAGCTTTCTTT.

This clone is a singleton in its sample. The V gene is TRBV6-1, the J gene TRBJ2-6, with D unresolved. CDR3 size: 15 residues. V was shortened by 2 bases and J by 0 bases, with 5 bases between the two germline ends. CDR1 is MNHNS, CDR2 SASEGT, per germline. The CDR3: CASSEFSSGANVLTF. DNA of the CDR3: TGTGCCAGCAGTGAATTTTCCTCTGGGGCCAACGTCCTGACTTTC.

The CDR3 coding sequence is TGTGCCAGTACTCCATCAAGTGGGGGCTCTCAGCCCCAGCATTTT. Encoded protein: CASTPSSGGSQPQHF. The chain uses TRBV19 and TRBJ1-5; D is possibly TRBD1 (6 bases). V was pared by 7 bases and J by 6 bases, with 19 bases between. The V gene's germline CDR1 is LNHDA and CDR2 SQIVND (reference sequence). The CDR3 spans 15 residues.